The 32 T cell receptor beta chains listed next were all sequenced from one sample in a study of early T cells in non-severe SARS-CoV-2 infection. TCRdb re-analysed the 5' RACE reads in MiXCR, keeping a single row per CDR3 protein. This sample has 85,000 to 100,000 distinct CDR3 sequences, with approximately 11% found just once. The specimen was whole blood, collected at baseline. These receptors were collected from an adult who was a healthcare worker with PCR-confirmed SARS-CoV-2 infection or an uninfected control (not recorded which).

V is TRBV30 and J is TRBJ2-7, with D possibly matching TRBD1 (5 bases). V was cut by 0 bases and J by 5 bases, with 17 bases left in between. The CDR3 extends over 15 amino acids. Germline V gene lookup returns CDR1 GTSNPN and CDR2 SVGIG (reference sequence). The CDR3 DNA reads as TGTGCCTGGAGTGTACAGAGAGACAGACTCCACGAGCAGTACTTC. Translating gives CAWSVQRDRLHEQYF.

This clonotype has only a few counts. The chain carries TRBV10-1 and TRBJ2-1; possible D gene TRBD2, 5 bases. CDR3 length: 17 residues. V shed 0 bases and J shed 4 bases, with 16 bases lying between them. CDR1 is WNHNN and CDR2 is SYGVQD in the germline V gene (reference sequence). The CDR3 sequence is CASSESLVGVRYNEQFF. The CDR3 DNA sequence: TGCGCCAGCAGTGAGTCCTTAGTGGGAGTTCGGTACAATGAGCAGTTCTTC.

At least ten counts were recorded for this clonotype. The rearrangement uses TRBV20-1 and TRBJ1-5, with a weak D call TRBD1 (5 bases). Deletions cut 4 bases from V and 5 bases from J, with 15 bases between. The CDR3 extends over 14 amino acids. Per the germline V gene, CDR1 is DFQATT and CDR2 is SNEGSKA (reference sequence). This CDR3 reads CSAIPAGDYQPQHF. The DNA of the CDR3 is TGCAGTGCTATCCCGGCGGGGGATTATCAGCCCCAGCATTTT.

The CDR3 DNA is TGCGCCAGCAGCTTGCAAAGGACTAGCTTCAATGAGCAGTTCTTC. Amino acids: CASSLQRTSFNEQFF. The J gene is TRBJ2-1, the V gene TRBV5-1; 8 bases fit TRBD2. Looked up from germline, CDR1 is SGHRS and CDR2 is YFSETQ. The CDR3 covers 15 residues. V trimming: 1 base; J trimming: 6 bases; junction bases outside the gene matches: 6.

The rearrangement joins TRBV3-1 to TRBJ2-6; TRBD2 matches 14 bases. This CDR3 has 19 amino acids. The germline V gene encodes CDR1 LGHDT and CDR2 YNNKEL (reference sequence). The V gene end was trimmed by 6 bases and the J gene end by 0 bases; junction bases not matched to a gene: 7. The chain's CDR3 is CASSARTSGGLSGANVLTF. The DNA for the CDR3 is TGTGCCAGCAGTGCAAGGACTAGCGGGGGGCTCTCTGGGGCCAACGTCCTGACTTTC.

Remarks on this clonotype: One end of the junction does not line up with germline, which may come from a read error. The gene calls are TRBV29-1 and TRBJ2-1; the D gene is possibly TRBD2 (6 bases). Germline values: CDR1 SQVTM, CDR2 ANQGSEA. The CDR3 sequence is 15 residues long. The CDR3 loop reads CSIELTSGRYNEQFF. The DNA for the CDR3 is TGCAGCATTGAACTGACTAGTGGAAGATACAATGAGCAGTTCTTC.

This clonotype was counted at least ten times. This chain uses TRBV20-1 with TRBJ2-1, with 8 bases matching TRBD2. With 4 bases clipped from V and 6 bases from J, the junction kept 5 bases outside the gene matches. This CDR3 has 13 amino acids. The germline V gene encodes CDR1 DFQATT and CDR2 SNEGSKA (reference sequence). CDR3 loop: CSAIEREFNEQFF. The CDR3 region has the DNA TGCAGTGCTATTGAGCGGGAGTTCAATGAGCAGTTCTTC.

This clonotype occurred many times. The chain employs TRBV20-1 and TRBJ1-6; no clear D. Germline V lookup: CDR1 DFQATT, CDR2 SNEGSKA (reference sequence). The CDR3 sequence is 16 residues long. Trimming left V 3 bases short and J 9 bases short, with 21 bases between. The CDR3 DNA reads TGCAGTGCTAGGGCGGCCGCGCAGCGGGGTATTTCACCCCTCCACTTT. Translating it yields CSARAAAQRGISPLHF.

This clonotype appeared once. This chain links TRBV27 with TRBJ2-3; D is unclear. Germline V gives CDR1 MNHEY, CDR2 SMNVEV (reference sequence). The CDR3 contains 12 residues. Trimming took 5 bases from V and 4 from J, leaving 7 bases between them. The CDR3 loop reads CASSPSSDTQYF. For the CDR3, the DNA is TGTGCCAGCAGTCCCTCATCAGATACGCAGTATTTT.

Many counts were recorded for this clonotype. The chain recombines TRBV15 with TRBJ1-4, with 10 bases identical to TRBD1. With V trimmed by 4 bases and J by 8 bases, 4 bases remained unmatched. The CDR3 has 14 residues. CDR1 LNHNV and CDR2 YYDKDF come from the germline V gene (reference sequence). CDR3 sequence reads: CATSMGQGREKLFF. The CDR3 bases are TGTGCCACCAGCATGGGACAGGGGCGCGAAAAACTGTTTTTT. Looking up the rest from reference TRBV15 and TRBJ1-4 gives the full variable domain: DAMVIQNPRYQVTQFGKPVTLSCSQTLNHNVMYWYQQKSSQAPKLLFHYYDKDFNNEADTPDNFQSRRPNTSFCFLDIRSPGLGDTAMYLCATSMGQGREKLFFGSGTQLSVL.

The chain carries TRBV20-1 and TRBJ2-7, with D perhaps TRBD1 (5 bases). Germline assignment: CDR1 DFQATT and CDR2 SNEGSKA (reference sequence). V was clipped by 6 bases and J by 0 bases, with 18 bases between them. The CDR3 sequence is 15 residues long. The chain's CDR3 is CSALKGDSPSYEQYF. The CDR3 DNA sequence: TGCAGTGCCCTAAAAGGCGACAGTCCCTCCTACGAGCAGTACTTC.

This clonotype was seen only a few times. The chain uses TRBV9 and TRBJ1-3; 7 bases fit TRBD1. The J segment lost 4 bases and the V segment lost 8 bases, leaving 15 bases of the junction unmatched. The CDR3 consists of 16 residues. Germline assignment: CDR1 SGDLS and CDR2 YYNGEE. The CDR3 nucleotides are TGTGCCAGTCGAGACGGAACAGGGGCGGCGGGAAACACCATATATTTT. It encodes CASRDGTGAAGNTIYF.

This clonotype has more than one count but fewer than ten. J is TRBJ2-3 and V is TRBV2, with 10 bases lining up with TRBD1. The trim removed 1 base at V and 2 bases at J, leaving 3 bases unmatched. Germline V gives CDR1 SNHLY, CDR2 FYNNEI. The length of the CDR3 is 16 residues. This chain's CDR3 is CASSEGQGADTDTQYF. CDR3 coding DNA: TGTGCCAGCAGTGAAGGACAGGGGGCCGACACAGATACGCAGTATTTT.

This clonotype was detected many times. V is TRBV7-2 and J is TRBJ1-3, with 8 bases identical to TRBD1. This CDR3 has 16 residues. V was pared by 2 bases and J by 3 bases, with 6 bases of the junction left unmatched. The germline V gene encodes CDR1 SGHTA and CDR2 FQGNSA. In DNA form, the CDR3 reads TGTGCCAGCAGCTTAAACAGGGGGAGTCGTGGAAACACCATATATTTT. Encoded protein: CASSLNRGSRGNTIYF.

In this sample, this clonotype turned up a few times. The J gene is TRBJ2-1, the V gene TRBV29-1; D is unclear. The CDR3 runs 11 residues. Trimming pared 3 bases from V and 13 bases from J, leaving 13 bases between. CDR1 SQVTM and CDR2 ANQGSEA come from the germline V gene. CDR3 sequence: CSVEENTFQFF. Here the CDR3 DNA reads TGCAGCGTTGAGGAAAATACCTTCCAGTTCTTC.

The table lists this clonotype with a few counts. V usage is TRBV7-2 and J usage is TRBJ1-5; D is perhaps TRBD1 (5 bases). This CDR3 spans 15 amino acids. The V and J ends lost 3 bases and 7 bases respectively, with 16 bases between them. CDR1 and CDR2 (germline): SGHTA, FQGNSA. CDR3 loop: CASSFGAESGQPQHF. DNA of the CDR3: TGTGCCAGCAGCTTTGGGGCCGAAAGTGGGCAGCCCCAGCATTTT.

The rearrangement links TRBV10-3 to TRBJ2-5; TRBD1 is a possible D gene (6 bases). The germline gives CDR1 ENHRY, CDR2 SYGVKD. The CDR3 runs 16 residues. V was shortened by 6 bases and J by 0 bases, with 17 bases between the two germline ends. The CDR3 sequence: CAISLQGGQYQETQYF. In nucleotides, the CDR3 is TGTGCCATCAGCCTACAGGGTGGCCAGTACCAAGAGACCCAGTACTTC.

The chain combines TRBV7-2 with TRBJ2-7, with D tentatively TRBD2 (6 bases). Trimming shortened V by 0 bases and J by 3 bases, and 9 bases separated the two germline ends. The CDR3 length is 14 residues. Germline V CDR1 and CDR2: SGHTA, FQGNSA. The CDR3 DNA reads TGTGCCAGCAGCTTAGCCGGAGGGCACTACGAGCAGTACTTC. This sequence encodes CASSLAGGHYEQYF.

A few counts support this clonotype. This chain uses TRBV5-1 with TRBJ1-1, with D maybe TRBD1 (5 bases). Germline V gene lookup returns CDR1 SGHRS and CDR2 YFSETQ. V lost 1 base to trimming and J lost 1 base, with 8 bases between them. The length of the CDR3 is 14 residues. The CDR3 bases are TGCGCCAGCAGCTTGTGGGGGACGAACACTGAAGCTTTCTTT. Translating it yields CASSLWGTNTEAFF.

This clonotype was counted between two and nine times. The chain employs TRBV7-2 and TRBJ2-3, with a tentative D call TRBD2 (6 bases). Trimming stripped 5 bases from V and 1 base from J, with 13 bases between. The CDR3 has 15 residues. Germline V gives CDR1 SGHTA, CDR2 FQGNSA. The CDR3 coding sequence is TGTGCCAGCAGCAAGGAGGGAGGCCGCACAGATACGCAGTATTTT. It translates to CASSKEGGRTDTQYF. Complete variable domain (other parts from reference TRBV7-2 and TRBJ2-3): GAGVSQSPSNKVTEKGKDVELRCDPISGHTALYWYRQSLGQGLEFLIYFQGNSAPDKSGLPSDRFSAERTGGSVSTLTIQRTQQEDSAVYLCASSKEGGRTDTQYFGPGTRLTVL.

This sequence joins TRBV29-1 and TRBJ1-1; TRBD1 matches 8 bases. The germline V gene encodes CDR1 SQVTM and CDR2 ANQGSEA. The J segment lost 0 bases and the V segment lost 6 bases, leaving 6 bases of the junction unmatched. CDR3 length equals 14 residues. The CDR3 loop is CSVLDRALNTEAFF. In nucleotides, the CDR3 is TGCAGCGTGCTGGACAGGGCCCTGAACACTGAAGCTTTCTTT. Supplemented by reference TRBV29-1 and TRBJ1-1, the full variable domain reads SAVISQKPSRDICQRGTSLTIQCQVDSQVTMMFWYRQQPGQSLTLIATANQGSEATYESGFVIDKFPISRPNLTFSTLTVSNMSPEDSSIYLCSVLDRALNTEAFFGQGTRLTVV.

The J gene is TRBJ2-5, the V gene TRBV6-5; TRBD1 might be the D (6 bases). Germline assignment: CDR1 MNHEY and CDR2 SVGAGI. The ends were cut back, 7 bases at V and 2 bases at J, with 8 bases in the middle. This CDR3 has 12 amino acids. CDR3 nucleotides: TGTGCCAGCAAGGGGGATCAAGAGACCCAGTACTTC. Protein product: CASKGDQETQYF.

This clonotype has a count of ten or more. The chain uses TRBV5-4 and TRBJ2-3, with a weak D call TRBD1 (6 bases). Deletions cut 1 base from V and 4 bases from J, with 13 bases between. CDR3 length: 15 amino acids. Germline V gene data show CDR1 as SGHNT and CDR2 as YYREEE (reference sequence). CDR3 sequence (DNA): TGTGCCAGCAGCTTGTTGGGGCAGGGGTCAGATACGCAGTATTTT. Its translation: CASSLLGQGSDTQYF. Variable domain in full (rest from reference TRBV5-4 and TRBJ2-3): ETGVTQSPTHLIKTRGQQVTLRCSSQSGHNTVSWYQQALGQGPQFIFQYYREEENGRGNFPPRFSGLQFPNYSSELNVNALELDDSALYLCASSLLGQGSDTQYFGPGTRLTVL.

The table lists this clonotype with many counts. The rearrangement joins TRBV7-3 to TRBJ2-3; D may be TRBD1 or TRBD2 (5 bases each). Germline V lookup: CDR1 SGHTA, CDR2 FQGTGA. V gave up 5 bases and J gave up 2 bases, with 14 bases separating them. This CDR3 has 15 amino acids. The CDR3: CASSPQRGATDTQYF. In DNA form, the CDR3 reads TGTGCCAGCAGCCCCCAGAGGGGTGCCACAGATACGCAGTATTTT. The variable domain in full, with the rest retrieved from reference TRBV7-3 and TRBJ2-3, is GAGVSQTPSNKVTEKGKYVELRCDPISGHTALYWYRQSLGQGPEFLIYFQGTGAADDSGLPNDRFFAVRPEGSVSTLKIQRTERGDSAVYLCASSPQRGATDTQYFGPGTRLTVL.

The table lists this clonotype with many counts. The rearrangement links TRBV20-1 to TRBJ2-1; D gene uncertain. V was pared by 0 bases and J by 5 bases, with 5 bases between. The CDR3 extends over 12 amino acids. Germline loops: CDR1 DFQATT, CDR2 SNEGSKA (reference sequence). The CDR3 DNA sequence: TGCAGTGCTAGAGAAGATGACAATGAGCAGTTCTTC. It codes for CSAREDDNEQFF.

The chain carries TRBV10-3 and TRBJ2-1; 11 bases map to TRBD2. The CDR3 contains 14 residues. The V gene end was trimmed by 5 bases and the J gene end by 8 bases; junction bases not matched to a gene: 5. The germline V gene has CDR1 ENHRY and CDR2 SYGVKD. DNA of the CDR3: TGTGCCATCAGTTTAGCGGGAGGGCCCTATGAGCAGTTCTTC. It yields the protein CAISLAGGPYEQFF.

This clonotype was counted ten times or more. This chain links TRBV2 with TRBJ1-1, with 7 bases identical to TRBD1. Germline V gene sequence: CDR1 SNHLY, CDR2 FYNNEI. J gave up 6 bases and V 6 bases, and 7 bases lay outside the gene matches. The CDR3 spans 13 residues. The CDR3 nucleotides are TGTGCCAGCAGGATCGACAGGGACGCTGAAGCTTTCTTT. Its protein product is CASRIDRDAEAFF.

This chain links TRBV29-1 with TRBJ2-2; tentatively, D is TRBD2 (5 bases). This CDR3 is 11 amino acids long. With 3 bases removed from V and 7 bases from J, the gap between germline ends came to 6 bases. CDR1 is SQVTM and CDR2 is ANQGSEA in the germline V gene. CDR3 sequence: CSVDEGGELFF. The CDR3 DNA reads as TGCAGCGTTGACGAGGGCGGGGAGCTGTTTTTT.

This clonotype was observed many times. V usage is TRBV29-1 and J usage is TRBJ2-1, with TRBD2 identical over 13 bases. From germline, CDR1 is SQVTM and CDR2 ANQGSEA. The ends lost 7 bases at V and 7 bases at J; junction bases unmatched: 7. The CDR3 is 14 amino acids. The CDR3 here is CSATSGGRLNEQFF. CDR3 nucleotides: TGCAGCGCGACTAGCGGGGGGCGTTTGAATGAGCAGTTCTTC.

The CDR3 loop reads CASSPATEWSEQYF. DNA for the CDR3: TGCGCCAGCAGCCCGGCAACGGAGTGGAGCGAGCAGTACTTC. V gene TRBV5-1 combines with J gene TRBJ2-7; D is unresolved. Germline values: CDR1 SGHRS, CDR2 YFSETQ. This CDR3 has 14 residues. The ends were cut back, 4 bases at V and 6 bases at J, with 17 bases in the middle.

J is TRBJ2-2 and V is TRBV11-2; D unclear. The CDR3 spans 13 residues. Deletions cut 2 bases from V and 4 bases from J, with 5 bases between. The germline V gene encodes CDR1 SGHAT and CDR2 FQNNGV. The CDR3, as DNA: TGTGCCAGCAGCTTAAGAGGCACCGGGGAGCTGTTTTTT. Translating gives CASSLRGTGELFF. The entire variable domain, with the rest obtained from reference TRBV11-2 and TRBJ2-2, is as follows: EAGVAQSPRYKIIEKRQSVAFWCNPISGHATLYWYQQILGQGPKLLIQFQNNGVVDDSQLPKDRFSAERLKGVDSTLKIQPAKLEDSAVYLCASSLRGTGELFFGEGSRLTVL.

This CDR3 reads CASSPTRVPQRNSPLHF. In nucleotides, the CDR3 is TGTGCCAGCAGCCCCACAAGGGTGCCTCAACGGAATTCACCCCTCCACTTT. The chain employs TRBV7-8 and TRBJ1-6; D uncertain. The germline gives CDR1 SGHVS, CDR2 FQNEAQ. The V end lost 5 bases, the J end lost 7 bases, and 21 bases lay between the germline ends. The CDR3 is 17 residues long.